Shown below are 4 T cell receptor beta chains from a single sample sequenced in a study of blood T cell repertoires in COVID-19. Clones were sequenced by immunoSEQ multiplex PCR, and TCRdb holds only the in-frame ones, with some missing. The sample has 160,000 or so clones, 79% seen once. Sequenced material: peripheral blood. The receptor source for this set is a woman between 55 and 75 years old with COVID-19, enrolled during active disease.

This clone was recorded once. The chain combines TRBV5-1 with TRBJ2-1; 11 positions agree with TRBD2. Germline V gene lookup returns CDR1 SGHRS and CDR2 YFSETQ. Losses at the gene ends were 0 bases for V and 8 bases for J; bases not matched to a gene: 7. The CDR3 sequence is 16 residues long. CDR3 sequence (DNA): TGCGCCAGCAGCTTGGTGGGGCTAGCGGGGGGCGATGAGCAGTTCTTC. This translates into CASSLVGLAGGDEQFF.

The V and J genes are TRBV7-3 and TRBJ2-3, with 8 bases fitting TRBD2. The V segment lost 2 bases and the J segment 5 bases; nucleotides outside the gene matches: 6. CDR1 and CDR2 from the germline V gene are SGHTA and FQGTGA. The CDR3 sequence is 15 residues long. CDR3 sequence reads: CASSLALAEGDTQYF. CDR3 coding DNA: TGTGCCAGCAGCTTAGCACTAGCGGAGGGAGATACGCAGTATTTT.

This clone was observed a few times. The V and J genes are TRBV24-1 and TRBJ2-1, with 10 bases lining up with TRBD2. Germline CDR1 and CDR2: KGHDR and SFDVKD. V shed 5 bases, J shed 10 bases, and the junction held 7 bases outside the gene matches. This CDR3 has 14 amino acids. The DNA of the CDR3 is TGTGCCACCAGTGCCAGCGGGAGGGCCGGGGAGCAGTTCTTC. Amino acids: CATSASGRAGEQFF.

The rearrangement links TRBV7-2 to TRBJ2-1; perhaps TRBD1 as D (6 bases). The V gene's germline CDR1 is SGHTA and CDR2 FQGNSA. Trimming left V 4 bases short and J 10 bases short, with 20 bases between. This CDR3 spans 15 amino acids. The CDR3 nucleotides are TGTGCCAGCAGCTCCGTCAGGGGTACTATAGGCGAGCAGTTCTTC. Translation gives CASSSVRGTIGEQFF.